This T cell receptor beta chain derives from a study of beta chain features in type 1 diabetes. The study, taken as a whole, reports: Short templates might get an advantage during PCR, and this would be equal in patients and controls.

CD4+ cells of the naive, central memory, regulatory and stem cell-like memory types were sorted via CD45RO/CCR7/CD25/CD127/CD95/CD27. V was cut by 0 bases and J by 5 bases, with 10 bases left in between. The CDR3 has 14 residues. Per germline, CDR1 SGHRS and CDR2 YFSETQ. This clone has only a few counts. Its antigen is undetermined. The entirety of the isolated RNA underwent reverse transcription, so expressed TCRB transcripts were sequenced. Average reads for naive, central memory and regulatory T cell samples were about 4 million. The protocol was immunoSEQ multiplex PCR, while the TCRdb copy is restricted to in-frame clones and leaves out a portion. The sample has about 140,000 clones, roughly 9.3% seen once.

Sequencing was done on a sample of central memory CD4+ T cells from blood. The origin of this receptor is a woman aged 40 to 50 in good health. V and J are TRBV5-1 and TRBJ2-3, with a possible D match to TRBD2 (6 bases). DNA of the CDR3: TGCGCCAGCAGCTTGGAGACTAGTCTAGATACGCAGTATTTT. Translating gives CASSLETSLDTQYF.